One and the same sample provided the 32 T cell receptor beta chains below, sequenced in a study of Tregs in tolerant kidney transplant recipients (dated by TCRdb to between 2018 and 2021). Library preparation was by the immunoSEQ multiplex PCR assay. This is the immuneACCESS table as TCRdb keeps it, with only in-frame sequences that have V and J called. A part of the clones is gone; compared with another copy, unresolved V genes explain less than half, and the rest is unexplained. This sample is represented by around 98,000 clones; roughly 93% of them were singletons. The top ten clones comprise approximately 0.5% of the sample. The time point label here, explained by the study, means: blood sample drawn before combined kidney and bone marrow transplant. Here the sequenced sample was CD4+ T cells from blood, taken before the transplant. These TCRs come from a human donor who received a combined kidney and bone marrow transplant.

The rearrangement links TRBV6-5 to TRBJ2-7; 7 nucleotides line up with TRBD1. Germline CDR1 and CDR2: MNHEY and SVGAGI. The CDR3 extends over 13 amino acids. The V and J ends lost 5 bases and 1 base, in that order; junction bases with no gene match: 2. The CDR3 DNA is TGTGCCAGCAGTAGGGACAGATCCTACGAGCAGTACTTC. Its translation is CASSRDRSYEQYF.

The rearrangement uses TRBV7-2 and TRBJ2-7, with TRBD2 as a possible D gene (5 bases). The germline CDR1 and CDR2 sequences are SGHTA and FQGNSA. This CDR3 contains 14 residues. V shed 5 bases and J shed 3 bases, with 14 bases lying between them. The CDR3 bases are TGTGCCAGCAGCGGGAGCCCCCCTATCTACGAGCAGTACTTC. Protein product: CASSGSPPIYEQYF.

This clone showed up just once. The gene calls are TRBV7-2 and TRBJ2-5, with 11 nucleotides matching TRBD2. The J segment lost 7 bases and the V segment lost 4 bases, leaving 11 bases of the junction unmatched. The germline gives CDR1 SGHTA, CDR2 FQGNSA. This CDR3 has 16 amino acids. In nucleotides, the CDR3 is TGTGCCAGCAGCTCCTTAGCGGGAGGGGGGTTTGTGACCCAGTACTTC. Amino acid sequence: CASSSLAGGGFVTQYF.

This chain connects TRBV7-9 to TRBJ1-4, with D hard to call. CDR3 length: 16 amino acids. V dropped 3 bases and J dropped 6 bases, with 17 bases sitting between them. The germline CDR1 and CDR2 sequences are SEHNR and FQNEAQ (reference sequence). CDR3 coding DNA: TGTGCCAGCAGCTTCTACGGTAGCCTGAAGTATGAAAAACTGTTTTTT. It is translated as CASSFYGSLKYEKLFF.

V and J are TRBV7-3 and TRBJ2-1, with 8 bases fitting TRBD1. This CDR3 has 14 amino acids. From germline, CDR1 is SGHTA and CDR2 FQGTGA. Trimming at V came to 3 bases and at J to 5 bases, leaving 3 bases not matched to a gene. As DNA, the CDR3 is TGTGCCAGCAGCTTGGACAGGGCAAACAATGAGCAGTTCTTC. It translates to CASSLDRANNEQFF.

This sequence joins TRBV7-3 and TRBJ1-1; weak D call: TRBD1 (6 bases). Per the germline V gene, CDR1 is SGHTA and CDR2 is FQGTGA. The CDR3 spans 13 residues. The V end was cut by 3 bases, the J end by 4 bases, with 9 bases between. The CDR3: CASSFRTVTEAFF. In nucleotides, the CDR3 is TGTGCCAGCAGCTTCAGGACAGTCACTGAAGCTTTCTTT.

This clone has only one observation. The chain links TRBV29-1 to TRBJ2-5, with 7 positions matching TRBD1. This CDR3 is built from 15 residues. The V and J ends lost 6 bases and 0 bases, in that order; junction bases with no gene match: 10. Per germline, CDR1 SQVTM and CDR2 ANQGSEA. The CDR3 DNA follows: TGCAGCGTCACTAAGGGGACAGCAAACCAAGAGACCCAGTACTTC. It encodes CSVTKGTANQETQYF.

This chain uses TRBV28 with TRBJ2-1, with D maybe TRBD1 (6 bases). Germline CDR1 MDHEN, CDR2 SYDVKM. CDR3 length equals 19 residues. V dropped 2 bases and J dropped 4 bases, with 24 bases sitting between them. The CDR3 protein is CASSLGWGMGALRYNEQFF. The CDR3 DNA sequence: TGTGCCAGCAGTTTAGGATGGGGGATGGGGGCATTAAGATACAATGAGCAGTTCTTC.

Only one count was recorded for this clone. CDR3 sequence reads: CSVSRGGTSGGTDTQYF. The CDR3 bases are TGCAGCGTATCTCGTGGCGGGACTAGCGGGGGCACAGATACGCAGTATTTT. V and J are TRBV29-1 and TRBJ2-3, with TRBD2 matching over 13 bases. V shed 6 bases, J shed 1 base, and the junction held 10 bases outside the gene matches. This CDR3 comprises 17 residues. Germline V gene lookup returns CDR1 SQVTM and CDR2 ANQGSEA.

The chain links TRBV11-2 to TRBJ2-7; D is undetermined. Trimming removed 3 bases at V and 0 bases at J, with 6 bases between. This CDR3 comprises 13 residues. From germline, CDR1 is SGHAT and CDR2 FQNNGV. Written as DNA, the CDR3 is TGTGCCAGCAGCTTGGGCAGCTCCTACGAGCAGTACTTC. It specifies CASSLGSSYEQYF.

This rearrangement joins TRBV9 to TRBJ2-7, with TRBD2 matching over 9 bases. J gave up 4 bases and V 0 bases, and 5 bases lay outside the gene matches. The CDR3 spans 15 residues. Looked up from germline, CDR1 is SGDLS and CDR2 is YYNGEE. This CDR3 is CASSVDVAGDYEQYF. Written as DNA, the CDR3 is TGTGCCAGCAGCGTAGATGTAGCGGGAGATTACGAGCAGTACTTC.

The J gene is TRBJ1-1, the V gene TRBV30; 8 nucleotides agree with TRBD1. Trimming took 6 bases from V and 7 from J; bases not matched to a gene: 4. The CDR3 is 11 amino acids. In germline, CDR1 is GTSNPN, CDR2 SVGIG (reference sequence). The CDR3 spells CACQGAGEAFF. The DNA for the CDR3 is TGTGCCTGCCAGGGGGCTGGTGAAGCTTTCTTT.

The count of this clone is one. The chain links TRBV27 to TRBJ1-2, with TRBD1 matching over 9 bases. The J segment lost 5 bases and the V segment lost 6 bases, leaving 16 bases of the junction unmatched. The CDR3 is 17 residues long. Germline CDR1 MNHEY, CDR2 SMNVEV (reference sequence). In DNA, the CDR3 is TGTGCCAGCAGGTATAAAGGACAGGGGTCTGTTTGGTATGGCTACACCTTC. This encodes CASRYKGQGSVWYGYTF.

This clone was recorded only once. This chain joins TRBV12-5 and TRBJ2-3; D ambiguous. V was trimmed by 5 bases and J by 0 bases, leaving 9 bases between them. Per germline, CDR1 LGHNT and CDR2 FRNRAP. The CDR3 sequence is 14 residues long. DNA for the CDR3: TGTGCTAGTGGTGACACCTTGAGCACAGATACGCAGTATTTT. It translates to CASGDTLSTDTQYF.

V is TRBV19 and J is TRBJ2-1; 8 nucleotides agree with TRBD2. The J segment lost 0 bases and the V segment lost 3 bases, leaving 16 bases of the junction unmatched. The CDR3 is 20 amino acids. The germline V gene encodes CDR1 LNHDA and CDR2 SQIVND (reference sequence). This chain's CDR3 is CASSILPLSGTRFSYNEQFF. Here the CDR3 DNA reads TGTGCCAGTAGTATTTTACCCCTATCGGGGACTAGATTCTCCTACAATGAGCAGTTCTTC.

This chain connects TRBV11-1 to TRBJ2-7, with a possible D match to TRBD1 (5 bases). The CDR3 runs 14 residues. V was clipped by 4 bases and J by 8 bases, with 18 bases between them. Germline V gives CDR1 SGHAT, CDR2 FQDESV (reference sequence). CDR3 sequence (DNA): TGTGCCAGCAGCTCCAGGGAATTTCGGATTCAGCAGTACTTC. Encoded protein: CASSSREFRIQQYF. Filled out from reference TRBV11-1 and TRBJ2-7, the complete variable domain reads EAEVAQSPRYKITEKSQAVAFWCDPISGHATLYWYRQILGQGPELLVQFQDESVVDDSQLPKDRFSAERLKGVDSTLKIQPAELGDSAMYLCASSSREFRIQQYFGPGTRLTVT.

The chain combines TRBV7-9 with TRBJ2-4, with a weak D call TRBD2 (5 bases). The CDR3 totals 15 residues. Trimming took off 4 bases at V and 11 bases at J, with 21 bases between the two ends. The germline gives CDR1 SEHNR, CDR2 FQNEAQ (reference sequence). The CDR3 DNA reads TGTGCCAGCAGCTCAGATCGGACCATCGGAGGTGTTCAGTACTTC. As protein: CASSSDRTIGGVQYF.

This rearrangement joins TRBV11-2 to TRBJ2-3; 10 bases line up with TRBD2. CDR3 length: 15 amino acids. Trimming at V came to 2 bases and at J to 4 bases, leaving 3 bases not matched to a gene. The germline V gene encodes CDR1 SGHAT and CDR2 FQNNGV. The CDR3, as DNA: TGTGCCAGCAGCTTAATAGCGGGGGGAGCAGATACGCAGTATTTT. This gives the protein CASSLIAGGADTQYF.

The gene calls are TRBV2 and TRBJ2-2; D remains unclear. The CDR3 has 13 residues. V was shortened by 8 bases and J by 1 base, with 8 bases between the two germline ends. Germline V gene lookup returns CDR1 SNHLY and CDR2 FYNNEI. The CDR3 DNA is TGTGCCAGCTCGAGACAGAACACCGGGGAGCTGTTTTTT. It translates to CASSRQNTGELFF.

The CDR3 region has the DNA TGTGCCAGCAGCTTGGACGGGAGGATTCAAGAGACCCAGTACTTC. Translating it yields CASSLDGRIQETQYF. V gene TRBV5-4 combines with J gene TRBJ2-5, with 7 bases identical to TRBD2. There are 15 residues in the CDR3. Trimming at V came to 0 bases and at J to 2 bases, leaving 4 bases not matched to a gene. CDR1 and CDR2 from the germline V gene are SGHNT and YYREEE (reference sequence).

The V and J genes are TRBV27 and TRBJ2-6, with 7 bases lining up with TRBD1. The J segment lost 1 base and the V segment lost 6 bases, leaving 12 bases of the junction unmatched. CDR3 length: 18 amino acids. Germline CDR1 is MNHEY and CDR2 is SMNVEV (reference sequence). The CDR3: CASRPYRGRSSGANVLTF. The CDR3 DNA is TGTGCCAGCAGACCGTACAGGGGACGCTCTTCTGGGGCCAACGTCCTGACTTTC.

The chain is built from TRBV29-1 and TRBJ2-1; TRBD1 matches 9 bases. V lost 4 bases, J lost 4 bases, and 2 bases stayed unmatched. Looked up from germline, CDR1 is SQVTM and CDR2 is ANQGSEA. The CDR3 spans 13 residues. This chain's CDR3 is CSVGDRDYNEQFF. The CDR3 region has the DNA TGCAGCGTTGGGGACAGGGATTACAATGAGCAGTTCTTC.

J is TRBJ2-1 and V is TRBV11-3; 9 bases align to TRBD2. The V segment lost 5 bases and the J segment 6 bases; nucleotides outside the gene matches: 2. This CDR3 is built from 13 residues. CDR1 is SGHNT, CDR2 YENEEA, per germline. CDR3 DNA: TGTGCCAGCAGCCTTAGCGGGGGCAATGAGCAGTTCTTC. Protein: CASSLSGGNEQFF.

This chain joins TRBV7-2 and TRBJ2-5; D is perhaps TRBD1 (5 bases). The DNA matches TRBJ2-7 better at its end, which makes the J call doubtful. Germline CDR1 SGHTA, CDR2 FQGNSA. The length of the CDR3 is 14 residues. The CDR3 region is CASSLDGWGAEQYF. CDR3 DNA: TGTGCCAGCAGCTTAGACGGGTGGGGCGCCGAGCAGTACTTC.

J is TRBJ2-2 and V is TRBV29-1; the D is unclear. Germline CDR1 is SQVTM and CDR2 is ANQGSEA. CDR3 size: 10 residues. V was cut by 8 bases and J by 5 bases, with 6 bases left in between. The CDR3 is CSTSTGELFF. For the CDR3, the DNA is TGCAGCACTTCAACCGGGGAGCTGTTTTTT.

The chain couples TRBV7-7 to TRBJ2-2; no clear D. V lost 0 bases, J lost 1 base, and 15 bases lay in between. The CDR3 extends over 18 amino acids. The germline V gene has CDR1 SSHAT and CDR2 FNYEAQ (reference sequence). DNA for the CDR3: TGTGCCAGCAGCTTAGCGTTCCAAGCGATCAAGAACACCGGGGAGCTGTTTTTT. Translated: CASSLAFQAIKNTGELFF.

DNA of the CDR3: TGTGCCAGCAGCCAAGAATGGGGTAGCGGGGGCGCAGATACGCAGTATTTT. Protein: CASSQEWGSGGADTQYF. The chain joins TRBV4-2 to TRBJ2-3; the match to TRBD2 covers 9 bases. V gave up 0 bases and J gave up 4 bases; unmatched junction bases: 8. CDR3 length: 17 residues. CDR1 and CDR2 (germline): LGHNA, YNFKEQ.

On this clone itself: Other DNA sequences of this sample code for an identical CDR3. J is TRBJ1-5 and V is TRBV7-6; TRBD1 aligns across 7 bases. From germline, CDR1 is SGHVS and CDR2 FNYEAQ. V shed 5 bases and J 10 bases; nucleotides not matched to a gene: 8. The CDR3 contains 13 residues. The CDR3 here is CASSEGARRPQHF. The CDR3 region has the DNA TGTGCCAGCAGCGAGGGGGCGCGTAGACCCCAGCATTTT.

This chain connects TRBV5-1 to TRBJ1-1, with 8 bases identical to TRBD1. The CDR3 covers 17 residues. Germline CDR1 SGHRS, CDR2 YFSETQ. The V segment lost 0 bases and the J segment 0 bases; nucleotides outside the gene matches: 7. The CDR3 spells CASSLGAAGGLNTEAFF. CDR3 DNA: TGCGCCAGCAGCTTGGGGGCAGCAGGGGGCCTGAACACTGAAGCTTTCTTT.

The chain recombines TRBV6-1 with TRBJ2-5; no clear D. TRBJ2-7 matches the DNA end more closely, so the J call is doubtful. This CDR3 is 12 amino acids long. Germline V CDR1 and CDR2: MNHNS, SASEGT. The CDR3 bases are TGTGCCAGCATATCCACTCTTTACGAGCAGTACTTC. The encoded protein is CASISTLYEQYF.

This clone was observed a handful of times. The chain combines TRBV4-3 with TRBJ2-4; tentatively, D is TRBD2 (6 bases). In germline, CDR1 is LGHNA, CDR2 YSLEER. Trimming shortened V by 0 bases and J by 8 bases, and 17 bases separated the two germline ends. This CDR3 has 16 residues. The DNA of the CDR3 is TGCGCCAGCAGCCAAGATAGCGGACCACTGGGTGACATTCAGTACTTC. Translated: CASSQDSGPLGDIQYF.

This chain joins TRBV6-1 and TRBJ1-2; 7 bases align to TRBD1. V lost 6 bases, J lost 5 bases, and 3 bases stayed unmatched. The CDR3 spans 12 residues. Germline assignment: CDR1 MNHNS and CDR2 SASEGT. The CDR3 bases are TGTGCCAGCAGAGGGACAGAGTATGGCTACACCTTC. This translates into CASRGTEYGYTF.